A selection of T cell receptor beta chains follows, all from one sample in a study of shared clonotypes between healthy human individuals. This table comes from immunoSEQ multiplex PCR, and its TCRdb copy is limited to in-frame clones, with some not included. The sample lists about 2.3 million clones, roughly 92% occurring once. Sequenced input: naive CD4+ T cells from PBMCs. The receptors come from a man between 18 and 29 years old in good health. Some clones in this sample may be carry-over from other donors' samples. The CDR3 runs from the conserved cysteine through the conserved F or W. A D gene is named only where the DNA matches it firmly. The size entry is marked missing in some rows and otherwise reads once, few, many or a size class.

CDR3aa,CDR3nt,v_gene,d_gene,j_gene,abundance
CASSLAVLAGADTQYF,TGCGCCAGCAGCTTGGCGGTCCTAGCGGGGGCAGATACGCAGTATTTT,TRBV5-1,TRBD2,TRBJ2-3,-
CASSHKKSQGSGNTIYF,TGTGCCAGCAGCCATAAGAAATCACAGGGCTCTGGAAACACCATATATTTT,TRBV5-4,-,TRBJ1-3,-
CASSIDLTGGSYEQYF,TGTGCCAGTAGTATAGATCTTACAGGGGGCTCCTACGAGCAGTACTTC,TRBV19,TRBD1,TRBJ2-7,-
CASSPDFSSANEQFF,TGTGCCAGCTCGCCGGACTTTTCGAGTGCCAATGAGCAGTTCTTC,TRBV18,-,TRBJ2-1,-
CASSTGRGATNEKLFF,TGCGCCAGCAGCACGGGGAGGGGGGCAACTAATGAAAAACTGTTTTTT,TRBV5-1,-,TRBJ1-4,-
CASSLDPGGNNSPLHF,TGCGCCAGCAGCTTGGATCCAGGGGGGAATAATTCACCCCTCCACTTT,TRBV5-1,TRBD1,TRBJ1-6,-
CASSILSLGEQFF,TGTGCCAGTAGTATATTAAGCTTAGGGGAGCAGTTCTTC,TRBV19,-,TRBJ2-1,once
CASSRVYSYNEQFF,TGTGCCAGCAGCCGAGTGTATTCCTACAATGAGCAGTTCTTC,TRBV6-5,-,TRBJ2-1,-
CASSVGQGLGYTF,TGTGCCAGCAGCGTGGGGCAGGGGCTCGGCTACACCTTC,TRBV9,-,TRBJ1-2,-
CASSASLTNTGELFF,TGTGCCAGCTCAGCTAGCCTAACGAACACCGGGGAGCTGTTTTTT,TRBV18,-,TRBJ2-2,-
CASSWSGGSYEQYF,TGTGCCAGCAGTTGGTCGGGGGGCTCCTACGAGCAGTACTTC,TRBV28,TRBD2,TRBJ2-7,-
CASSDRTGRTNIQYF,TGTGCCAGCAGTGATCGGACGGGTCGGACAAACATTCAGTACTTC,TRBV6-1,-,TRBJ2-4,-
CASSQAKAGGPRNEQFF,TGTGCCAGCAGCCAGGCCAAAGCGGGAGGGCCGCGAAATGAGCAGTTCTTC,TRBV4-2,TRBD2,TRBJ2-1,-
CASSPGFAGRDYGYTF,TGTGCCAGCAGCCCCGGGTTCGCAGGGCGCGACTATGGCTACACCTTC,TRBV28,-,TRBJ1-2,-
CASSRHRSSYPGELFF,TGTGCCAGCAGCCGACACAGAAGTTCCTACCCCGGGGAGCTGTTTTTT,TRBV14,-,TRBJ2-2,-
CASLPTPNPRQGARQYF,TGTGCCAGCCTCCCCACCCCGAACCCCCGACAGGGGGCGAGGCAGTACTTC,TRBV7-9,TRBD1,TRBJ2-7,-
CALGSGTGYGYTF,TGTGCCCTGGGTTCCGGGACAGGCTATGGCTACACCTTC,TRBV10-3,TRBD1,TRBJ1-2,-
CASSSVWGYQETQYF,TGTGCCAGCAGTTCCGTCTGGGGTTATCAAGAGACCCAGTACTTC,TRBV28,-,TRBJ2-5,-
CASSLRSVLNTEAFF,TGCGCCAGCAGCTTGAGGTCAGTCCTGAACACTGAAGCTTTCTTT,TRBV5-1,-,TRBJ1-1,-
CASRQNQPQHF,TGTGCCAGCAGACAGAATCAGCCCCAGCATTTT,TRBV6-1,-,TRBJ1-5,-
CASSPGQVQAFF,TGTGCCAGCAGTCCCGGACAGGTCCAAGCTTTCTTT,TRBV28,TRBD1,TRBJ1-1,few
CASSLGRFNQPQHF,TGTGCCAGCAGCTTAGGACGGTTCAATCAGCCCCAGCATTTT,TRBV7-2,-,TRBJ1-5,-
CASSRTSGRAYNEQFF,TGTGCCAGCAGCCGAACTAGCGGGAGGGCCTACAATGAGCAGTTCTTC,TRBV7-9,TRBD2,TRBJ2-1,-
CASKGQKGSGANVLTF,TGTGCCAGCAAGGGACAGAAAGGGTCTGGGGCCAACGTCCTGACTTTC,TRBV28,TRBD1,TRBJ2-6,-
CASSLRGSYEQYF,TGTGCCAGCAGTTTAAGGGGCTCCTACGAGCAGTACTTC,TRBV27,-,TRBJ2-7,-
CASSVPGVGNTIYF,TGTGCCAGCAGCGTACCAGGGGTAGGAAACACCATATATTTT,TRBV9,-,TRBJ1-3,-
CASSARRGGEQYF,TGTGCCAGCAGCGCACGCAGGGGTGGCGAGCAGTACTTC,TRBV11-3,-,TRBJ2-7,-
CASSFNRAGNQPQHF,TGTGCCAGCAGTTTTAACAGGGCCGGCAATCAGCCCCAGCATTTT,TRBV27,-,TRBJ1-5,-
CASSLDANYGYTF,TGCGCCAGCAGCTTGGACGCTAACTATGGCTACACCTTC,TRBV5-1,-,TRBJ1-2,-
CASSLALAGGYEQYF,TGTGCCAGCAGCTTGGCACTAGCGGGGGGCTACGAGCAGTACTTC,TRBV5-4,TRBD2,TRBJ2-7,-
CASSIWGADGYTF,TGTGCCAGCTCCATTTGGGGGGCTGATGGCTACACCTTC,TRBV5-4,-,TRBJ1-2,-
CASSRSGTYNEQFF,TGTGCCAGCAGCAGGAGCGGCACCTACAATGAGCAGTTCTTC,TRBV9,-,TRBJ2-1,-
CASSPTLSGAGNTIYF,TGTGCCAGCTCACCGACCCTATCAGGTGCTGGAAACACCATATATTTT,TRBV18,-,TRBJ1-3,-
CASSSAKTSGRAGTGELFF,TGTGCCAGCAGCTCGGCCAAGACTAGCGGGAGGGCCGGTACCGGGGAGCTGTTTTTT,TRBV5-4,TRBD2,TRBJ2-2,-
CASSFTSGIINADTQYF,TGTGCCAGCAGTTTTACAAGCGGCATAATCAATGCAGATACGCAGTATTTT,TRBV28,-,TRBJ2-3,-
CASSSGGLGETQYF,TGTGCCAGCAGTTCAGGGGGCCTCGGAGAGACCCAGTACTTC,TRBV6-1,TRBD1,TRBJ2-5,-
CASISRAGTSPLHF,TGTGCCAGCATAAGTAGGGCCGGCACTTCACCCCTCCACTTT,TRBV6-5,-,TRBJ1-6,-
CASSHANTEAFF,TGTGCCAGTAGTCATGCGAACACTGAAGCTTTCTTT,TRBV19,-,TRBJ1-1,-
CASKTGTGANEQFF,TGTGCCAGCAAGACTGGGACAGGGGCCAATGAGCAGTTCTTC,TRBV6-1,TRBD1,TRBJ2-1,-
CASSQDSWGQPLF,TGCGCCAGCAGCCAAGATTCGTGGGGACAACCGCTCTTT,TRBV4-3,-,TRBJ1-1,-